This T cell receptor (beta chain) was observed in a study of T cell clonotyping in hematopoietic cell transplantation (TCRdb year 2021). Concerning the study at large: Pretransplant samples from recipients were collected after cytoreduction. Recruitment of patients was conducted between September 2015 and 2017, and follow-up was continued until late 2020 or death. The study collected approximately 130 blood samples from 35 consecutive transplant recipients and their related donors. What the study reported, not specific to this receptor: Broader TCR repertoire diversity after transplant was predicted by Inverse Simpson Index values from donors and from recipients before transplant. Only a small fraction of recipient repertoires overlapped donor repertoires, with over 95% appearing de novo at the given depth. The sample size was limited, and CD4 and CD8 repertoire contributions could not be separated because cells were not sorted. After transplant, TCR diversity in recipients dropped, and pathologically expanded clonotypes increased progressively from day 30 to day 180.

V is reduced by 0 bases and J by 8 bases, leaving a spacing of 9 bases between them. From the germline V gene, CDR1 is SGDLS and CDR2 is YYNGEE. The CDR3 sequence holds 13 residues, the cysteine and phenylalanine included. Only CDR3 DNA is held: 39 bases, read in frame from base 1. With the immunoSEQ assay, which is a bias-controlled multiplex PCR relying on V- and J-specific primers, TCR beta CDR3 regions were amplified from genomic DNA. A second PCR step added a proprietary barcode and Illumina adapter sequences to the CDR3 amplicons. An Illumina MiSeq instrument was used to sequence the CDR3 libraries. The study's own analysis went as follows. immunoSEQ Analyzer 3.0 was used for export and quality control, with R Bioconductor and Immunarch used for downstream analyses. Only productive rearrangements within the normalized downsampled data set were used in the calculation of repertoire metrics. In the normalized cohort, a clonotype counted as pathologically expanded if the clonotype was larger than 5 templates. The Inverse Simpson Index was used to measure repertoire diversity. The non-normalized data set was used for CMV-specificity analyses so that all clonotypes could be captured. What TCRdb holds here is the immuneACCESS table cut down to in-frame rearrangements. Part of the clones is not present; checked against another copy, under half of the missing clones reflect an unresolved V gene, and the others are unexplained. The V and J calls and the clone size are those of that table, but D and trimming were determined from the DNA. This sample comprises around 26,000 clones, roughly 85% of them detected only once. 1.8% of the sample lies in the top ten.

Reading the label with the study, this specimen's time point is: recipient sample about 28 days before transplant, after cytoreduction. Recipient blood was collected about 28 days before transplant and at days 30, 100 and 180 after transplant. Nuclei Lysis Solution was used to extract genomic DNA from fresh or cryopreserved unfractionated peripheral blood mononuclear cells. This clone was seen just once. The specificity of this receptor is unknown. It has no much larger one-base neighbor in the sample; base qualities were not kept. The sample was peripheral blood mononuclear cells, taken before stem cell transplant. The rearranged segments are TRBV9 and TRBJ2-1; the D gene is not confidently resolved. The TCR sequence derives from a man aged 40-49 years with acute myeloid leukemia. Some clones in this sample may be carry-over from other donors' samples. CDR3 reads: CASSVALRDEQFF. In nucleotide form, the sequence is TGTGCCAGCAGCGTAGCTTTACGCGATGAGCAGTTCTTC.